This T cell receptor beta chain emerged from a study of T cells in Graves' hyperthyroidism and ophthalmopathy (dated by TCRdb to the late 2010s). In the study overall: Peripheral blood was sampled at the time of initial diagnosis, prior to any treatment. A discovery cohort of roughly 100 patients, 43 with Graves' ophthalmopathy and under 60 with stable Graves' hyperthyroidism, was used to find distinguishing TCR V-J signatures. Prospective prediction of ophthalmopathy was tested in an independent validation cohort of 18 to 20 hyperthyroidism patients and around 16 patients who later progressed to ophthalmopathy. For training and testing, the roughly 97 patients in the discovery cohort were randomly divided in a 7:3 ratio. In several Graves' hyperthyroidism patients, the study also compared T-cell repertoires from thyroid tissue with T-cell repertoires from blood. After blood sampling, hyperthyroidism patients were treated with methimazole at a starting dose of 30 mg daily, and ophthalmopathy patients were treated with high-dose intravenous methylprednisolone. According to the paper, TCR Vbeta CDR3 sequencing was carried out on 135 peripheral blood samples, which came from under 50 ophthalmopathy, about 75 hyperthyroidism and roughly 17 progressor patients. Overall study results and their limits: In validation, progression to ophthalmopathy was predicted by the model with approximately 67% sensitivity and roughly 76% specificity, a median of around 6.5 months before onset. No statistical method was used to set the sample size in advance, and investigators knew the group allocation. Most expanded thyroid clonotypes (frequency above 0.001) were also found in blood, which suggests that blood repertoires may mirror thyroid immune responses. A 13 V-J signature model separated ophthalmopathy from stable hyperthyroidism, with about 90% sensitivity and roughly 84% specificity in cross-validation and 80%/75% in testing.

Trimming costs V 3 bases and J 7 bases, and their ends lie 9 bases apart. The CDR3 spans 12 residues, from the cysteine through the phenylalanine. The entry retains the CDR3 DNA only, 36 bases that are in frame from base 1. Stable Graves' hyperthyroidism was defined as the absence of progression to ophthalmopathy over 18 months of follow-up. Hyperthyroidism patients were newly diagnosed, had a disease duration of under 2 months, and were aged 18 to 65 years. Exclusion was applied to patients with uncontrolled infections, other autoimmune diseases, pregnancy or lactation. Diagnoses were established on the basis of clinical symptoms, serum thyroxine and TRAb, thyroid ultrasound, and orbital computed tomography. Ficoll-Paque density gradient centrifugation was used to isolate PBMCs from around 9.1 ml of fresh peripheral blood. Trizol reagent was used to extract total RNA, and RNA quality was then checked on an Agilent 2100 Bioanalyzer.

The TCR beta CDR3 regions were amplified from RNA transcripts. The TCR CDR3 was subjected to a first round of RT-PCR using the HTBI primer set and the Qiagen OneStep RT-PCR kit. Libraries were constructed in a second round of multiplex PCR, after which size selection and purification were performed. Libraries were sequenced paired-end with 100 bp reads on an Illumina HiSeq2000. In the source study's methods: SOAPnuke was used to process the raw data, with reads discarded if the reads contained adapters or uncalled bases, had a mean Phred below 15, or lacked an exact constant-primer or identifier match. High-quality paired reads were merged using COPE v1.2.5, and each unique nucleotide sequence was defined as a clonotype. MiTCR v1.1 was used to align clonotypes to the IMGT TRBV, TRBD and TRBJ reference segments. Analysis was restricted to V-J combinations with a frequency above 0.0001, which covered roughly 99% of repertoires. The TCS score was defined as F50 (clonal expansion) divided by E x V (chaos), with BLOSUM62-based TCRdist calculated between CDR3 peptides within each V-J. Welch's t-statistics and random forest reduced around 510 V-J features to roughly 13, which were used in a naive Bayes classifier (R e1071). TCRdb reanalyzed the raw reads on its own, using fastp at Q25 for trimming and MiXCR for clone calling, and kept in-frame beta chains. Identical CDR3 protein sequences are pooled into one entry, listed with their most common genes and DNA. The V and J calls reflect TCRdb's pipeline rather than the authors' work. The sample table records some 550,000 distinct CDR3 sequences; more than 20% of these occur just once. Roughly 29% of the sample comes from the top ten.

This clonotype showed up many times. No antigen is known for it. The record has no base qualities; no much larger clone is one base away. The rearrangement combines TRBV12-3 or TRBV12-4 with TRBJ1-1, with no D gene named confidently. The sample taken for sequencing was blood. This TCR was recovered from a man between 18 and 29 years old with Graves' hyperthyroidism. The CDR3 region reads CASSLGEFEAFF. The DNA sequence reads TGTGCCAGCAGTTTGGGAGAGTTTGAAGCTTTCTTT.